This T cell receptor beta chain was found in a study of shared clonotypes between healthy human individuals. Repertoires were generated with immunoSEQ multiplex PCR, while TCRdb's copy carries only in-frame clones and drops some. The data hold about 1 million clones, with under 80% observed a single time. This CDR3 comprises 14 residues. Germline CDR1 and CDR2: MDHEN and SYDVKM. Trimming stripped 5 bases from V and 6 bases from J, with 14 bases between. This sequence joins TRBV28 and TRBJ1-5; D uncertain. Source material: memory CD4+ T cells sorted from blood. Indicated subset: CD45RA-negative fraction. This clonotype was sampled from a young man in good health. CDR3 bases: TGTGCCAGCAGTCCATACGCTGTTGTTCAGCCCCAGCATTTT. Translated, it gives CASSPYAVVQPQHF.